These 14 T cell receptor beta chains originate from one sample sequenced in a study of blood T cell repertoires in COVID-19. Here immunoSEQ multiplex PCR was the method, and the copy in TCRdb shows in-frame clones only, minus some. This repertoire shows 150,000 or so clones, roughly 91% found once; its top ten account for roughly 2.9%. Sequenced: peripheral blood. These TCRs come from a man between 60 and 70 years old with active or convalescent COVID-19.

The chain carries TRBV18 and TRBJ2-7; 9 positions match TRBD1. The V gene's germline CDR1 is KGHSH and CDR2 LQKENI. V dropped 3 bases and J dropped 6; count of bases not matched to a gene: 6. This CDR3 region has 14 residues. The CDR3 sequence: CASSPGQGESEQYF. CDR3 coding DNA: TGTGCCAGCTCACCGGGACAGGGAGAGTCCGAGCAGTACTTC.

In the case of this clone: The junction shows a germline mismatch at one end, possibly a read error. As DNA, the CDR3 is TGTGCCAGTGGACTAGCGGGAGTTGTAACGCTCTTC. The encoded protein is CASGLAGVVTLF. The rearrangement joins TRBV27 to TRBJ2-1; 13 bases map to TRBD2. The CDR3 is 12 residues long. Germline V lookup: CDR1 MNHEY, CDR2 SMNVEV (reference sequence).

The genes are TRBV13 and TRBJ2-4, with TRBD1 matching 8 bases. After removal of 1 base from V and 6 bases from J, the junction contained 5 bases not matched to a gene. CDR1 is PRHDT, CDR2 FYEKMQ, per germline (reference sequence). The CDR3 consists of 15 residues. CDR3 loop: CASSLESDRVNIQYF. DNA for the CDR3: TGTGCCAGCAGCTTAGAATCGGACAGGGTAAACATTCAGTACTTC.

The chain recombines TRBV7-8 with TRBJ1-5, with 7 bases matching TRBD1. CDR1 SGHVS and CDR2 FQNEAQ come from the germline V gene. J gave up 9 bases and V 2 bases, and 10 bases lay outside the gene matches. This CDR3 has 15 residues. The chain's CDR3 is CASSLLRTGEVPQHF. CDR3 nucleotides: TGTGCCAGCAGCTTACTTAGAACAGGGGAGGTGCCCCAGCATTTT.

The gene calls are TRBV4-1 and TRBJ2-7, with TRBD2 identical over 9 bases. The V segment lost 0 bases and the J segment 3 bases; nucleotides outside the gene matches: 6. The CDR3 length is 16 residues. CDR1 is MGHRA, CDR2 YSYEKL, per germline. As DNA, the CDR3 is TGCGCCAGCAGCCAAGATCGGACTAGCGCCTTCTACGAGCAGTACTTC. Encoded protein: CASSQDRTSAFYEQYF.

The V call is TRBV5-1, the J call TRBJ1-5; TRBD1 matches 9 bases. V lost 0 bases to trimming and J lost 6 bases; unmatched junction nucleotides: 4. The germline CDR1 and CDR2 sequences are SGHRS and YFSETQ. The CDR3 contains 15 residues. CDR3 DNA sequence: TGCGCCAGCAGCTTGGGGGACAGGGAAGGTCAGCCCCAGCATTTT. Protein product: CASSLGDREGQPQHF.

In nucleotides, the CDR3 is TGTGCCAGCAGCTCGGGGGATGATACGCAGTATTTT. Protein product: CASSSGDDTQYF. The chain combines TRBV7-2 with TRBJ2-3; a weak D match, TRBD2 (6 bases). The CDR3 runs to 12 residues. The ends were cut back, 4 bases at V and 6 bases at J, with 8 bases in the middle. Germline V CDR1 and CDR2: SGHTA, FQGNSA.

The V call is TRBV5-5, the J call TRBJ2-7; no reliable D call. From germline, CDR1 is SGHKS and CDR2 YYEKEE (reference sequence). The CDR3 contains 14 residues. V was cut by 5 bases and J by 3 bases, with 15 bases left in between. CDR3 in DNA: TGTGCCAGCAGTCCGACCGGGTCCCGCTACGAGCAGTACTTC. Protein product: CASSPTGSRYEQYF.

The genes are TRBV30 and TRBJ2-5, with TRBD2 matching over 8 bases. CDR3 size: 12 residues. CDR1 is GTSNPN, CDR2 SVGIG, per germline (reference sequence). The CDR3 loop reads CASGSGRETQYF. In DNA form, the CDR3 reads TGTGCTTCGGGGAGCGGGAGAGAGACCCAGTACTTC.

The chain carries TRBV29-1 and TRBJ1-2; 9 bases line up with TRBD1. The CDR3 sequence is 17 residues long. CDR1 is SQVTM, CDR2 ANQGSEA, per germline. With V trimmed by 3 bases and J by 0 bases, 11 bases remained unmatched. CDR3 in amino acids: CSVEGDRASRANYGYTF. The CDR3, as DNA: TGCAGCGTTGAGGGGGACAGGGCAAGCAGGGCTAACTATGGCTACACCTTC.

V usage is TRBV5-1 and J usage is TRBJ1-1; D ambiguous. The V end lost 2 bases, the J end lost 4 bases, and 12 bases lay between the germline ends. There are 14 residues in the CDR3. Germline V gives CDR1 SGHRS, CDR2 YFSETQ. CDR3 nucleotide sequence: TGCGCCAGCAGCTTTGAGGGTAGGGTCACTGAAGCTTTCTTT. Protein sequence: CASSFEGRVTEAFF.

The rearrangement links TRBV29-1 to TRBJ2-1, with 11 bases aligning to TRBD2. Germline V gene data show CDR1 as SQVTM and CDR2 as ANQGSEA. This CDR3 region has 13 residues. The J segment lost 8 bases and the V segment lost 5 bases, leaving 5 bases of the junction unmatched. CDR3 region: CSVLAGGLDEQFF. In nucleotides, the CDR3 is TGCAGCGTTCTAGCGGGGGGCCTCGATGAGCAGTTCTTC.

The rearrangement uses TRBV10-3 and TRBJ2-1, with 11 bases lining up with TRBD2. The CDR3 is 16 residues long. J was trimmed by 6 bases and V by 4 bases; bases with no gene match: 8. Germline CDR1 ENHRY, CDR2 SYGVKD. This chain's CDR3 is CAISVPLAGGANEQFF. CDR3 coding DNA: TGTGCCATCAGTGTCCCTCTAGCGGGAGGAGCCAATGAGCAGTTCTTC.

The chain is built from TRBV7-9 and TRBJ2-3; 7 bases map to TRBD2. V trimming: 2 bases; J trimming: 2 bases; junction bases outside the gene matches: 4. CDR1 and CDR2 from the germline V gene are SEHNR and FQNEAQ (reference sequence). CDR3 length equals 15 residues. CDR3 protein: CASSLRGRTTDTQYF. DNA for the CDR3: TGTGCCAGCAGCTTACGCGGGAGAACCACAGATACGCAGTATTTT.